These 19 T cell receptor beta chains share one sample of origin, sequenced in a study of T cell responses to AZD1222 COVID-19 vaccine (dated by TCRdb to the early 2020s). The sample's time point label, decoded: baseline before first vaccination. Interpreted using the paper, the treatment or condition label stands for: meningococcal conjugate vaccine given as trial control. The library was made by the immunoSEQ multiplex PCR assay. TCRdb's version of the immuneACCESS table is confined to in-frame rearrangements and falls short of the full clone set. An unresolved V gene accounts for under half of the shortfall where checked; the remainder is of unknown origin. The sample data list about 150,000 clones, and 88% of these were observed just once. The ten largest clones capture about 3.2% of the sample. Specimen: peripheral blood, collected on day 0 of MenACWY control vaccination. The receptors were sampled from an adult in good health.

The chain recombines TRBV9 with TRBJ2-2; TRBD2 agrees at 12 bases. After removal of 3 bases from V and 5 bases from J, the junction contained 2 bases not matched to a gene. This CDR3 has 15 amino acids. Germline CDR1 is SGDLS and CDR2 is YYNGEE. The CDR3 protein is CASSGLAGVTGELFF. CDR3 in DNA: TGTGCCAGCAGCGGACTAGCGGGAGTAACCGGGGAGCTGTTTTTT.

The chain combines TRBV7-8 with TRBJ1-1, with unresolved D. This CDR3 has 13 residues. V was cut by 0 bases and J by 6 bases, with 8 bases left in between. Germline V gene data show CDR1 as SGHVS and CDR2 as FQNEAQ. DNA for the CDR3: TGTGCCAGCAGCTTAGCGCATAGCGCTGAAGCTTTCTTT. Translated: CASSLAHSAEAFF.

The rearrangement joins TRBV6-5 to TRBJ1-2; D possibly corresponds to TRBD1 (5 bases). The germline V and J ends were trimmed by 8 bases and 4 bases, with 20 bases remaining between them. The germline gives CDR1 MNHEY, CDR2 SVGAGI. The CDR3 extends over 15 amino acids. Written as DNA, the CDR3 is TGTGCCAGCGGATCTGCGGCAGGGCTATCCTATGGCTACACCTTC. It specifies CASGSAAGLSYGYTF.

This clone was recorded a few times. J is TRBJ1-5 and V is TRBV7-2, with a weak D call TRBD1 (5 bases). Germline V gene data show CDR1 as SGHTA and CDR2 as FQGNSA. The ends were cut back, 0 bases at V and 3 bases at J, with 12 bases in the middle. The CDR3 has 16 residues. The CDR3 is CASSLATAGLNQPQHF. In DNA, the CDR3 is TGTGCCAGCAGCTTAGCGACAGCGGGGCTCAATCAGCCCCAGCATTTT. The full variable domain, in which reference TRBV7-2 and TRBJ1-5 provide the parts outside the CDR3, is GAGVSQSPSNKVTEKGKDVELRCDPISGHTALYWYRQSLGQGLEFLIYFQGNSAPDKSGLPSDRFSAERTGGSVSTLTIQRTQQEDSAVYLCASSLATAGLNQPQHFGDGTRLSIL.

V gene TRBV19 combines with J gene TRBJ1-1; 8 bases are shared with TRBD1. V lost 5 bases and J lost 6; bases outside the gene matches: 11. Germline-derived CDR1 and CDR2 are LNHDA and SQIVND (reference sequence). This CDR3 region has 15 residues. DNA for the CDR3: TGTGCCAGTAGTCCCAACAGGGGGGTAGACGCTGAAGCTTTCTTT. This codes for CASSPNRGVDAEAFF. The whole variable domain, filled in from reference TRBV19 and TRBJ1-1, reads DGGITQSPKYLFRKEGQNVTLSCEQNLNHDAMYWYRQDPGQGLRLIYYSQIVNDFQKGDIAEGYSVSREKKESFPLTVTSAQKNPTAFYLCASSPNRGVDAEAFFGQGTRLTVV.

The genes are TRBV29-1 and TRBJ2-6; D gene uncertain. This CDR3 has 13 amino acids. CDR1 and CDR2 from the germline V gene are SQVTM and ANQGSEA. Trimming took 4 bases from V and 2 from J, leaving 6 bases between them. CDR3 residues: CSVVGTGANVLTF. The DNA of the CDR3 is TGCAGCGTTGTTGGTACTGGGGCCAACGTCCTGACTTTC. The variable domain in full, completed from reference TRBV29-1 and TRBJ2-6, reads SAVISQKPSRDICQRGTSLTIQCQVDSQVTMMFWYRQQPGQSLTLIATANQGSEATYESGFVIDKFPISRPNLTFSTLTVSNMSPEDSSIYLCSVVGTGANVLTFGAGSRLTVL.

This sequence joins TRBV21-1 and TRBJ2-5; TRBD2 was called by the table and not checked on the DNA. TRBV21-1 is a recognized pseudogene. The CDR3 length is 18 residues. The CDR3, as DNA: TGTGCCAGCAGTCTACTAGCGGGGGGGCCTGTCGTTCAAGAGACCCAGTACTTC. Translation: CASSLLAGGPVVQETQYF.

The gene calls are TRBV3-1 (or the pseudogene TRBV3-2) and TRBJ2-1, with 10 positions matching TRBD1. Germline CDR1 reads LGHDT; CDR2 reads YNNKEL (reference sequence). Trimming removed 0 bases from V and 15 bases from J; junction bases left unmatched: 2. The CDR3 is 12 amino acids. This CDR3 is CASSQEGQGPFF. Here the CDR3 DNA reads TGTGCCAGCAGCCAAGAGGGACAGGGGCCGTTCTTC.

With regard to this clone: Other DNA sequences within the sample encode an identical CDR3. The chain combines TRBV19 with TRBJ1-3, with a possible D match to TRBD1 (5 bases). CDR3 length: 15 amino acids. CDR1 is LNHDA, CDR2 SQIVND, per germline (reference sequence). The V and J ends lost 1 base and 2 bases respectively, with 9 bases between them. The CDR3 bases are TGTGCCAGTAGTATAGGAGGGACCCCTGGAAACACCATATATTTT. It specifies CASSIGGTPGNTIYF.

This chain joins TRBV2 and TRBJ2-1; 8 positions agree with TRBD2. Germline V gene sequence: CDR1 SNHLY, CDR2 FYNNEI. The V gene end was trimmed by 2 bases and the J gene end by 10 bases; junction bases not matched to a gene: 10. The CDR3 is 15 amino acids. CDR3 nucleotides: TGTGCCAGCAGTGAATCGAGCGGGGGCCTGCGGGAGCAGTTCTTC. Translated: CASSESSGGLREQFF.

The chain carries TRBV6-2 or TRBV6-3 and TRBJ2-7; D uncertain. This CDR3 has 11 residues. CDR1 and CDR2 from the germline V gene are MNHEY and SVGEGT. The V end lost 5 bases, the J end lost 2 bases, and 4 bases lay between the germline ends. The CDR3 spells CASSGAYEQYF. CDR3 bases: TGTGCCAGCAGTGGGGCCTACGAGCAGTACTTC.

J is TRBJ2-1 and V is TRBV5-1; TRBD2 agrees at 14 bases. V trimming: 0 bases; J trimming: 10 bases; junction bases outside the gene matches: 3. The CDR3 length is 15 residues. The germline V gene has CDR1 SGHRS and CDR2 YFSETQ. The CDR3 nucleotides read TGCGCCAGCAGCTTGGGACTAGCGGGAGGGGAAGAGCAGTTCTTC. Protein product: CASSLGLAGGEEQFF.

The rearrangement links TRBV12-3 or TRBV12-4 to TRBJ1-1; D is undetermined. This CDR3 is 12 amino acids long. Trimming took 2 bases from V and 2 from J, leaving 3 bases between them. CDR3 sequence: CASSLSNTEAFF. In DNA, the CDR3 is TGTGCCAGCAGTTTATCTAACACTGAAGCTTTCTTT.

This clone was found once. The V call is TRBV7-3, the J call TRBJ1-1, with D possibly TRBD1 on 5 matching bases. This CDR3 spans 14 amino acids. The germline V and J ends were trimmed by 1 base and 8 bases, with 14 bases remaining between them. CDR1 and CDR2 (germline): SGHTA, FQGTGA. CDR3 nucleotides: TGTGCCAGCAGCTTAAGTGGGGCGGGAGGAGAAGCTTTCTTT. This translates into CASSLSGAGGEAFF.

The chain carries TRBV5-1 and TRBJ2-5, with TRBD2 identical over 9 bases. This CDR3 is built from 18 residues. From germline, CDR1 is SGHRS and CDR2 YFSETQ. The trim removed 0 bases at V and 0 bases at J, leaving 9 bases unmatched. This CDR3 reads CASSLAASGVLYQETQYF. For the CDR3, the DNA is TGCGCCAGCAGCTTGGCCGCTAGCGGGGTTTTGTACCAAGAGACCCAGTACTTC.

This rearrangement joins TRBV6-1 to TRBJ1-2; D call uncertain. Germline V gene sequence: CDR1 MNHNS, CDR2 SASEGT. Trimming took off 3 bases at V and 3 bases at J, with 5 bases between the two ends. This CDR3 is 12 amino acids long. CDR3 sequence reads: CASSESHYGYTF. The CDR3 DNA sequence: TGTGCCAGCAGTGAGAGTCACTATGGCTACACCTTC.

The chain uses TRBV7-9 and TRBJ2-7, with D uncertain. The germline CDR1 and CDR2 sequences are SEHNR and FQNEAQ (reference sequence). With 1 base removed from V and 2 bases from J, the gap between germline ends came to 6 bases. This CDR3 has 13 residues. As DNA, the CDR3 is TGTGCCAGCAGCTTAGGGAGACCCTACGAGCAGTACTTC. It is translated as CASSLGRPYEQYF. The full variable domain, rest sourced from reference TRBV7-9 and TRBJ2-7, is DTGVSQNPRHKITKRGQNVTFRCDPISEHNRLYWYRQTLGQGPEFLTYFQNEAQLEKSRLLSDRFSAERPKGSFSTLEIQRTEQGDSAMYLCASSLGRPYEQYFGPGTRLTVT.

The genes are TRBV11-3 and TRBJ2-2; unclear D gene. The CDR3 has 16 amino acids. The ends were cut back, 4 bases at V and 0 bases at J, with 12 bases in the middle. Germline CDR1 and CDR2: SGHNT and YENEEA. CDR3 amino acids: CASSSIRGANTGELFF. The CDR3 region has the DNA TGTGCCAGCAGCTCAATCCGTGGGGCGAACACCGGGGAGCTGTTTTTT. Complete variable domain (other parts from reference TRBV11-3 and TRBJ2-2): EAGVVQSPRYKIIEKKQPVAFWCNPISGHNTLYWYLQNLGQGPELLIRYENEEAVDDSQLPKDRFSAERLKGVDSTLKIQPAELGDSAVYLCASSSIRGANTGELFFGEGSRLTVL.

The chain recombines TRBV11-1 with TRBJ1-2, with a tentative D call TRBD1 (5 bases). CDR3 length: 13 amino acids. V lost 4 bases and J lost 8, with 14 bases in between. Germline loops: CDR1 SGHAT, CDR2 FQDESV (reference sequence). The DNA for the CDR3 is TGTGCCAGCAGCTCCGGTCCCCAGGGAGGCTACACCTTC. This encodes CASSSGPQGGYTF.